The 27 T cell receptor beta chains in this list originate from one sample, sequenced in a study of CD8 T cells in ankylosing spondylitis. Study-wide results and limits: About 8 highly homologous variants made up a TCR beta motif, and this motif appeared characteristic of ankylosing spondylitis blood.

These receptors are not linked to any known antigen. TCRdb reanalysed the 5' RACE reads using MiXCR and keeps one entry per CDR3 protein. The sample contains around 770,000 distinct CDR3 sequences, around a fifth of which appear only once. The specimen was blood, either unsorted or a sorted T cell fraction (not recorded which). The source is a male donor with ankylosing spondylitis.

This clonotype came up a few times. The chain carries TRBV7-3 and TRBJ2-5; D gene uncertain. This CDR3 comprises 14 residues. Trimming removed 5 bases from V and 5 bases from J, with 15 bases in between. Looked up from germline, CDR1 is SGHTA and CDR2 is FQGTGA. CDR3 region: CASSPHGSRETQYF. DNA of the CDR3: TGTGCCAGCAGCCCCCACGGTAGTCGCGAGACCCAGTACTTC.

This chain links TRBV7-8 with TRBJ2-7; TRBD2 is a possible D gene (5 bases). Between the trimmed V and J ends, which lost 6 bases and 6 bases, there was a span of 15 bases. The germline V gene has CDR1 SGHVS and CDR2 FQNEAQ. The CDR3 spans 13 residues. In DNA, the CDR3 is TGTGCCAGCAGTCACCAATTCGAGGGCGAGCAGTACTTC. This encodes CASSHQFEGEQYF.

There are many counts of this clonotype. The chain recombines TRBV12-3 or TRBV12-4 with TRBJ1-2; the D gene is possibly TRBD1 (6 bases). V was cut by 11 bases and J by 1 base, with 17 bases left in between. There are 14 residues in the CDR3. For the CDR3, the DNA is TGTGCCGTGTCTCGGACAGCCGTTAACTATGGCTACACCTTC. Its translation is CAVSRTAVNYGYTF.

This clonotype was counted ten times or more. V gene TRBV12-3 or TRBV12-4 combines with J gene TRBJ2-3; perhaps TRBD2 as D (6 bases). Trimming took 1 base from V and 2 from J, leaving 10 bases between them. This CDR3 is 15 amino acids long. DNA of the CDR3: TGTGCCAGCAGTTTAGGCGGGGCCGTCACAGATACGCAGTATTTT. Its protein product is CASSLGGAVTDTQYF.

The chain recombines TRBV12-3 or TRBV12-4 with TRBJ2-7; D may correspond to TRBD1 or TRBD2 (5 bases each). The V end lost 5 bases, the J end lost 3 bases, and 17 bases lay between the germline ends. The CDR3 loop spans 15 amino acids. This CDR3 reads CASSQPRDGFYEQYF. The CDR3, as DNA: TGTGCCAGCAGTCAGCCCCGGGACGGATTCTACGAGCAGTACTTC.

The chain recombines TRBV27 with TRBJ2-7; no firm D call. Deletions cut 0 bases from V and 3 bases from J, with 18 bases between. The germline gives CDR1 MNHEY, CDR2 SMNVEV (reference sequence). The CDR3 loop spans 17 amino acids. The CDR3 region is CASSLSRKTKSVYEQYF. The CDR3 DNA follows: TGTGCCAGCAGTTTATCGAGAAAGACGAAAAGTGTCTACGAGCAGTACTTC.

The chain carries TRBV9 and TRBJ2-2; 8 bases are shared with TRBD2. Germline loops: CDR1 SGDLS, CDR2 YYNGEE. V lost 0 bases to trimming and J lost 4 bases; unmatched junction nucleotides: 2. The CDR3 has 15 residues. DNA for the CDR3: TGTGCCAGCAGCGTAGGACTAGCGAGCACCGGGGAGCTGTTTTTT. Protein sequence: CASSVGLASTGELFF.

The chain recombines TRBV10-3 with TRBJ2-3; 10 bases align to TRBD2. After removal of 5 bases from V and 0 bases from J, the junction contained 2 bases not matched to a gene. The V gene's germline CDR1 is ENHRY and CDR2 SYGVKD. The CDR3 consists of 15 residues. The CDR3 nucleotides read TGTGCCATCAGTCGACTAGCGGGTAGCACAGATACGCAGTATTTT. This encodes CAISRLAGSTDTQYF.

This clonotype was seen a few times. This sequence joins TRBV5-1 and TRBJ2-1; possibly TRBD1 for D (6 bases). Germline loops: CDR1 SGHRS, CDR2 YFSETQ. The CDR3 covers 15 residues. Deletions cut 6 bases from V and 6 bases from J, with 19 bases between. CDR3 sequence reads: CASTRPTQGGNEQFF. CDR3 nucleotides: TGCGCCAGCACCCGACCGACTCAAGGGGGCAATGAGCAGTTCTTC.

The genes are TRBV6-1 and TRBJ2-1; 10 bases align to TRBD1. The CDR3 runs to 13 residues. The V segment lost 11 bases and the J segment 6 bases; nucleotides outside the gene matches: 7. Germline CDR1 is MNHNS and CDR2 is SASEGT. The CDR3 DNA sequence: TGTGCCGGCGGGACAGGGGAGAGCAATGAGCAGTTCTTC. Its protein is CAGGTGESNEQFF.

The genes are TRBV2 and TRBJ2-7; TRBD2 matches at 11 bases. The CDR3 spans 15 residues. Trimming cost V 2 bases and J 6 bases; bases outside gene matches: 6. Germline CDR1 SNHLY, CDR2 FYNNEI. CDR3: CASSETGTSGGEQYF. For the CDR3, the DNA is TGTGCCAGCAGTGAAACCGGGACTAGCGGTGGCGAGCAGTACTTC. The whole variable domain, filled in from reference TRBV2 and TRBJ2-7, reads EPEVTQTPSHQVTQMGQEVILRCVPISNHLYFYWYRQILGQKVEFLVSFYNNEISEKSEIFDDQFSVERPDGSNFTLKIRSTKLEDSAMYFCASSETGTSGGEQYFGPGTRLTVT.

DNA of the CDR3: TGTGCCAGCAGTGCCGTGACTAGCGGGTCCCGGGAGACCCAGTACTTC. Its translation is CASSAVTSGSRETQYF. This chain links TRBV12-3 or TRBV12-4 with TRBJ2-5; TRBD2 matches 10 bases. V lost 5 bases and J lost 5; bases outside the gene matches: 11. The CDR3 runs 16 residues.

The gene calls are TRBV4-2 and TRBJ2-2; 13 positions agree with TRBD2. This CDR3 has 19 amino acids. Germline CDR1 LGHNA, CDR2 YNFKEQ. The V gene end was trimmed by 0 bases and the J gene end by 1 base; junction bases not matched to a gene: 5. Here the CDR3 DNA reads TGTGCCAGCAGCCAAGATGTCTGGACTAGCGGGAGGAACACCGGGGAGCTGTTTTTT. Translating gives CASSQDVWTSGRNTGELFF.

This clonotype was recorded a few times. This chain connects TRBV9 to TRBJ2-1, with 9 bases identical to TRBD2. The junction had 9 bases not matched to a gene; V was cut back by 0 bases and J by 8 bases. The CDR3 has 16 amino acids. CDR1 and CDR2 (germline): SGDLS, YYNGEE. CDR3 sequence: CASSVAGAGGWDEQFF. The DNA for the CDR3 is TGTGCCAGCAGCGTAGCCGGAGCGGGGGGTTGGGATGAGCAGTTCTTC. The full variable domain, in which reference TRBV9 and TRBJ2-1 provide the parts outside the CDR3, is DSGVTQTPKHLITATGQRVTLRCSPRSGDLSVYWYQQSLDQGLQFLIQYYNGEERAKGNILERFSAQQFPDLHSELNLSSLELGDSALYFCASSVAGAGGWDEQFFGPGTRLTVL.

The chain has TRBV20-1 and TRBJ2-5; TRBD2 agrees at 11 bases. V lost 5 bases to trimming and J lost 4 bases; unmatched junction nucleotides: 6. The germline CDR1 and CDR2 sequences are DFQATT and SNEGSKA (reference sequence). The CDR3 has 14 residues. The CDR3 bases are TGCAGTGCTCGTCCTAGCGGGAGGCCAGAGACCCAGTACTTC. Encoded protein: CSARPSGRPETQYF.

This clonotype was found a few times. The rearrangement joins TRBV15 to TRBJ2-7; no firm D call. Trimming pared 0 bases from V and 0 bases from J, leaving 12 bases between. Germline V gene data show CDR1 as LNHNV and CDR2 as YYDKDF (reference sequence). This CDR3 is built from 16 residues. This CDR3 is CATSRDRKTPSYEQYF. The DNA for the CDR3 is TGTGCCACCAGCAGAGATAGGAAAACCCCCTCCTACGAGCAGTACTTC.

This clonotype has ten or more counts. The genes are TRBV24-1 and TRBJ2-2, with 14 nucleotides matching TRBD2. Per germline, CDR1 KGHDR and CDR2 SFDVKD. V lost 0 bases, J lost 4 bases, and 3 bases stayed unmatched. The CDR3 is 18 amino acids. CDR3 sequence reads: CATSDLGTSGSITGELFF. CDR3 nucleotide sequence: TGTGCCACCAGTGATTTGGGGACTAGCGGGAGTATCACCGGGGAGCTGTTTTTT.

This sequence joins TRBV29-1 and TRBJ2-1; 9 bases are shared with TRBD2. Trimming removed 3 bases from V and 6 bases from J; junction bases left unmatched: 9. The CDR3 consists of 15 residues. Germline V gives CDR1 SQVTM, CDR2 ANQGSEA. Written as DNA, the CDR3 is TGCAGCGTTGAGGGTACGAGCGGGGGGCTCAATGAGCAGTTCTTC. Translating gives CSVEGTSGGLNEQFF.

The rearrangement joins TRBV6-2 or TRBV6-3 to TRBJ2-1; weak D call: TRBD2 (6 bases). The CDR3 contains 14 residues. Germline V gene sequence: CDR1 MNHEY, CDR2 SVGEGT. V lost 6 bases, J lost 5 bases, and 14 bases lay in between. CDR3 DNA: TGTGCCAGCAGCGACACTCGGGGGAACAATGAGCAGTTCTTC. Amino acid sequence: CASSDTRGNNEQFF.

This clonotype was counted a few times. The chain recombines TRBV6-2 or TRBV6-3 with TRBJ2-1, with D unclear. CDR3 length: 17 amino acids. Trimming stripped 4 bases from V and 3 bases from J, with 19 bases between. Germline CDR1 reads MNHEY; CDR2 reads SVGEGT. CDR3 nucleotide sequence: TGTGCCAGCAGTTTACCATTTGAGACCACCCTCTACAATGAGCAGTTCTTC. It codes for CASSLPFETTLYNEQFF.

This clonotype was seen a few times. The J gene is TRBJ2-3, the V gene TRBV20-1; D may be TRBD1 (5 bases). Trimming shortened V by 4 bases and J by 0 bases, and 14 bases separated the two germline ends. CDR3 size: 15 residues. Germline CDR1 and CDR2: DFQATT and SNEGSKA (reference sequence). As DNA, the CDR3 is TGCAGTGCTACTTTGCCAGGGCCAAGCACAGATACGCAGTATTTT. This sequence encodes CSATLPGPSTDTQYF.

This rearrangement joins TRBV11-2 to TRBJ2-3; D might be TRBD2 (7 bases). The V gene lost 4 bases and the J gene lost 6 bases, with 14 bases spanning the gap. Looked up from germline, CDR1 is SGHAT and CDR2 is FQNNGV. The CDR3 spans 14 residues. The CDR3, as DNA: TGTGCCAGCAGCTCCCCCGGGGGGCGGGATACGCAGTATTTT. It encodes CASSSPGGRDTQYF.

This clonotype was observed a handful of times. This chain uses TRBV5-1 with TRBJ1-1, with D perhaps TRBD1 (6 bases). Germline V gene data show CDR1 as SGHRS and CDR2 as YFSETQ. The CDR3 extends over 19 amino acids. V shed 2 bases and J shed 1 base, with 24 bases lying between them. CDR3: CASSFRTEGWWGQNTEAFF. The CDR3 region has the DNA TGCGCCAGCAGCTTTAGGACCGAAGGTTGGTGGGGACAGAACACTGAAGCTTTCTTT. Supplemented by reference TRBV5-1 and TRBJ1-1, the full variable domain reads KAGVTQTPRYLIKTRGQQVTLSCSPISGHRSVSWYQQTPGQGLQFLFEYFSETQRNKGNFPGRFSGRQFSNSRSEMNVSTLELGDSALYLCASSFRTEGWWGQNTEAFFGQGTRLTVV.

The gene calls are TRBV7-2 and TRBJ1-2; no clear D. CDR1 is SGHTA, CDR2 FQGNSA, per germline. The CDR3 length is 14 residues. The ends were cut back, 3 bases at V and 4 bases at J, with 12 bases in the middle. The CDR3 coding sequence is TGTGCCAGCAGCTTGACACCGTCTGTCTATGGCTACACCTTC. Its translation is CASSLTPSVYGYTF.

This chain connects TRBV15 to TRBJ1-4; TRBD1 aligns across 12 bases. Looked up from germline, CDR1 is LNHNV and CDR2 is YYDKDF (reference sequence). CDR3 length equals 16 residues. Germline trimming cut 0 bases from V and 17 bases from J; bases unmatched to any gene: 13. In DNA, the CDR3 is TGTGCCACCAGCAGAGATTACGGGACAGGGGGCGTGGGAGTCTTTTTT. It encodes CATSRDYGTGGVGVFF.

This clonotype has just a few counts. The J gene is TRBJ1-1, the V gene TRBV7-9, with D unresolved. The germline V gene encodes CDR1 SEHNR and CDR2 FQNEAQ (reference sequence). Trimming cost V 4 bases and J 4 bases, with 10 bases left between them. The CDR3 covers 13 residues. Here the CDR3 reads CASSSQSGTEAFF. The DNA for the CDR3 is TGTGCCAGCAGCTCCCAATCGGGCACTGAAGCTTTCTTT.

The CDR3 DNA sequence: TGTGCCAGCAGTTTAAGTGTGCACACTGAAGCTTTCTTT. The encoded protein is CASSLSVHTEAFF. The J gene is TRBJ1-1, the V gene TRBV12-3 or TRBV12-4, with D uncertain. The CDR3 covers 13 residues. With 2 bases removed from V and 3 bases from J, the gap between germline ends came to 7 bases.